Given below is one TCR beta chain in context. This sample stems from a study of T cells of healthy individuals. The ends were cut back, 0 bases at V and 10 bases at J, with 12 bases in the middle. The length of the CDR3 is 14 residues. Germline CDR1 and CDR2: LGHNA and YSLEER. TCRdb used MiXCR to reprocess the 5' RACE reads, holding one entry per CDR3 protein. This sample carries more than 60,000 distinct CDR3 sequences, 15% to 20% of them seen once, and the ten largest clones take about 4.4%. The V and J genes are TRBV4-3 and TRBJ2-2, with TRBD2 as a possible D gene (5 bases). The sequence was obtained from a human donor in good health. The CDR3 bases are TGCGCCAGCAGCCAAGAAAGGAGCGGCAAGGAGCTGTTTTTT. Encoded protein: CASSQERSGKELFF.